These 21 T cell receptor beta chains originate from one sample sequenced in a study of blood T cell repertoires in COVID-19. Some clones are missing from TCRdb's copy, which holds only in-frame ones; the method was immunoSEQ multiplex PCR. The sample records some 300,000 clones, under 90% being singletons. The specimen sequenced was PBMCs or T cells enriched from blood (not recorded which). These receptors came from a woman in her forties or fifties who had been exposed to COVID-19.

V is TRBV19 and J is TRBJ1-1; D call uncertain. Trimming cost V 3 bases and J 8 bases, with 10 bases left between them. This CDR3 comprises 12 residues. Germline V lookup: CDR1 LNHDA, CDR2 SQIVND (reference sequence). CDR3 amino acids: CASSITGREAFF. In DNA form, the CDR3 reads TGTGCCAGTAGTATTACGGGAAGAGAAGCTTTCTTT. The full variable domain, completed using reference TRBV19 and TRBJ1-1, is DGGITQSPKYLFRKEGQNVTLSCEQNLNHDAMYWYRQDPGQGLRLIYYSQIVNDFQKGDIAEGYSVSREKKESFPLTVTSAQKNPTAFYLCASSITGREAFFGQGTRLTVV.

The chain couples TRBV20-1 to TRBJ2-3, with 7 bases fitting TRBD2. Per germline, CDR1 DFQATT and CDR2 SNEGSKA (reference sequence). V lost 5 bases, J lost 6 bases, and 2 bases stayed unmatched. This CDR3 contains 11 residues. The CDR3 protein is CSAWGGDTQYF. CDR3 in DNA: TGCAGTGCTTGGGGGGGTGATACGCAGTATTTT.

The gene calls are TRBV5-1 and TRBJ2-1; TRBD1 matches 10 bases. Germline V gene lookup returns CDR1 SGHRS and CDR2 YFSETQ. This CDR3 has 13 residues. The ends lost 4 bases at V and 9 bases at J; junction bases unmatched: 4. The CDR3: CASSEGTGVEQFF. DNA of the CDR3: TGCGCCAGCAGCGAAGGGACAGGGGTTGAGCAGTTCTTC.

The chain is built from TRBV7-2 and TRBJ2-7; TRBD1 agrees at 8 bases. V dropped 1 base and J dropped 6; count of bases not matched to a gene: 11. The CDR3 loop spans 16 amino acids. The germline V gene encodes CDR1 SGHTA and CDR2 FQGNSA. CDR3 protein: CASSLEGSQGAGEQYF. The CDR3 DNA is TGTGCCAGCAGCTTAGAGGGTTCGCAGGGGGCTGGCGAGCAGTACTTC.

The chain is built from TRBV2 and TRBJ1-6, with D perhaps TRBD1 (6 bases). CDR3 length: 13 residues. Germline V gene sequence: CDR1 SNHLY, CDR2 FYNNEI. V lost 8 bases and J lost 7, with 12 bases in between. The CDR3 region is CASCRTENSPLHF. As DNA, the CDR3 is TGTGCCAGCTGCCGGACAGAGAATTCACCCCTCCACTTT.

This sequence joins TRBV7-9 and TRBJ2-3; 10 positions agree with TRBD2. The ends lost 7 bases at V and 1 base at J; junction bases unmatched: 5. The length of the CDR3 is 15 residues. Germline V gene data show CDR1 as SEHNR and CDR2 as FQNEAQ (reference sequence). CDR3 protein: CASTPSGGGTDTQYF. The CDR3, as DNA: TGTGCCAGCACCCCAAGCGGGGGGGGCACAGATACGCAGTATTTT.

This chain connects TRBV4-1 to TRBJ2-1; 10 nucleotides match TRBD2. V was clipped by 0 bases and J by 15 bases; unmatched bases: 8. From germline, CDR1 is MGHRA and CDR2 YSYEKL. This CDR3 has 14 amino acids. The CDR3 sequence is CASSQESTSGALFF. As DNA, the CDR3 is TGCGCCAGCAGCCAAGAGTCTACTAGCGGGGCTCTGTTCTTC.

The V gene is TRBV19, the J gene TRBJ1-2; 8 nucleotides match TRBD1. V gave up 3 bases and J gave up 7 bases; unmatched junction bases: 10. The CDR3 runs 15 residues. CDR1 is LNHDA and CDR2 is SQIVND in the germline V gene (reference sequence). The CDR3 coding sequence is TGTGCCAGTAGTATCCCCTCGACAGGGGTAACTGGCTACACCTTC. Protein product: CASSIPSTGVTGYTF.

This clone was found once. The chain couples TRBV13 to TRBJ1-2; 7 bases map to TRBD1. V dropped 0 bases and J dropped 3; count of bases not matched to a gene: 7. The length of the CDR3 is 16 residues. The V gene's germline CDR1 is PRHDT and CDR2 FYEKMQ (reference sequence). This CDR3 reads CASSLGTGRSYYGYTF. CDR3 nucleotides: TGTGCCAGCAGCTTAGGGACAGGGAGGAGTTACTATGGCTACACCTTC.

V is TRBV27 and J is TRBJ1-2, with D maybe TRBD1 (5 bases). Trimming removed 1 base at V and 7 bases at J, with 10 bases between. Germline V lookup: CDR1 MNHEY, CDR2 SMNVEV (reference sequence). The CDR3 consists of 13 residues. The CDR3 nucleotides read TGTGCCAGCAGTTTATTGGGAGGGGCTGGCTACACCTTC. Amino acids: CASSLLGGAGYTF.

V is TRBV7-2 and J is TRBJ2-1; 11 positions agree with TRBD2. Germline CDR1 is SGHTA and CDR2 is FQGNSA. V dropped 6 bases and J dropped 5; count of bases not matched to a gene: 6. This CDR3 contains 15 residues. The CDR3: CASSRLAGLDNEQFF. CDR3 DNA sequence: TGTGCCAGCAGTCGACTAGCGGGGTTAGACAATGAGCAGTTCTTC. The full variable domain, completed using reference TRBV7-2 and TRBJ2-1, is GAGVSQSPSNKVTEKGKDVELRCDPISGHTALYWYRQSLGQGLEFLIYFQGNSAPDKSGLPSDRFSAERTGGSVSTLTIQRTQQEDSAVYLCASSRLAGLDNEQFFGPGTRLTVL.

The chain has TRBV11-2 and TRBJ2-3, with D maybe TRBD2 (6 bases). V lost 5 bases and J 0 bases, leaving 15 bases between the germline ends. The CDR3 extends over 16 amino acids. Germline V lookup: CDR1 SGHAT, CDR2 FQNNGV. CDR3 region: CASSPTSGTSTDTQYF. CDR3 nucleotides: TGTGCCAGCAGCCCTACATCCGGGACTAGCACAGATACGCAGTATTTT.

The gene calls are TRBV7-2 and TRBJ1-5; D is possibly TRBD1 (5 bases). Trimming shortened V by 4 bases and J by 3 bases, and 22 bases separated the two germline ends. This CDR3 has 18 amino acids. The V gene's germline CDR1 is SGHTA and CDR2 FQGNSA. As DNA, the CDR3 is TGTGCCAGCAGCTCCTCAGGGAAACGTACCAGCAACAATCAGCCCCAGCATTTT. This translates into CASSSSGKRTSNNQPQHF.

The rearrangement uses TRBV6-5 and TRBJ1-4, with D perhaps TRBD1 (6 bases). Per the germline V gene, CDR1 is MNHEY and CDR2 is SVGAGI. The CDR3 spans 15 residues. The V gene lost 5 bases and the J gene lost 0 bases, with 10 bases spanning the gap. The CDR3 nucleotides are TGTGCCAGCAGTCCCCGGACAGCAACTAATGAAAAACTGTTTTTT. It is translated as CASSPRTATNEKLFF.

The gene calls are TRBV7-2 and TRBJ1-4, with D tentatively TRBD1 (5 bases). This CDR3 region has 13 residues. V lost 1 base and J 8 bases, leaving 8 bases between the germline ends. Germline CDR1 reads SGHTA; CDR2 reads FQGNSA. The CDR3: CASSLGTYEKLFF. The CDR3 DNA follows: TGTGCCAGCAGCTTAGGGACATACGAAAAACTGTTTTTT.

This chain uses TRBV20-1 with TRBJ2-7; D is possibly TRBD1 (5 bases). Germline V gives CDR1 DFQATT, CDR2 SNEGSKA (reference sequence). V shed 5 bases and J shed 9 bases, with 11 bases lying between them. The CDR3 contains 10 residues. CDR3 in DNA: TGCAGTGCTGGGGAAGGGGTGCAGTACTTC. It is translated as CSAGEGVQYF.

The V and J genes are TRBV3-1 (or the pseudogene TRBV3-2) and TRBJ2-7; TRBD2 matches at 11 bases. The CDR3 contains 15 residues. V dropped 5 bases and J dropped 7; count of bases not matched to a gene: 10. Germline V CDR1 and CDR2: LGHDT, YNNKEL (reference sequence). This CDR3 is CASSLQLAGVGEQYF. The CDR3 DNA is TGTGCCAGCAGCTTGCAACTAGCGGGGGTGGGAGAGCAGTACTTC.

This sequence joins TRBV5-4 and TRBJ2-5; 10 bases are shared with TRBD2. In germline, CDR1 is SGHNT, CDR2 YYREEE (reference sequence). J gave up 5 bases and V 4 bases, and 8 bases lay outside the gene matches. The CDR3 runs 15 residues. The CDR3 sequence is CASSLIAGGGETQYF. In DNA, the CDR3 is TGTGCCAGCAGCCTTATAGCGGGGGGAGGGGAGACCCAGTACTTC. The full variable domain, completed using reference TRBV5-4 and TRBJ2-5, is ETGVTQSPTHLIKTRGQQVTLRCSSQSGHNTVSWYQQALGQGPQFIFQYYREEENGRGNFPPRFSGLQFPNYSSELNVNALELDDSALYLCASSLIAGGGETQYFGPGTRLLVL.

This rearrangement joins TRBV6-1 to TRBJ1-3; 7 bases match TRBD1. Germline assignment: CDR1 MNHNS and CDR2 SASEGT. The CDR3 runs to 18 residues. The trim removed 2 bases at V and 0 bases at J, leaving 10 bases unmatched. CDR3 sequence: CASSESRGQWSSGNTIYF. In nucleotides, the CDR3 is TGTGCCAGCAGTGAATCGCGGGGACAGTGGAGCTCTGGAAACACCATATATTTT.

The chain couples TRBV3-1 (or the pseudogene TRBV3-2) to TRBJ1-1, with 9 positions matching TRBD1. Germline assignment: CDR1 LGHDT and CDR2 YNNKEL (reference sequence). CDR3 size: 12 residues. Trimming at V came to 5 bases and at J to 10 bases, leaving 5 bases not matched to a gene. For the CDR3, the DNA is TGTGCCAGCAGCGGGGGACAGGGAAGAGCTTTCTTT. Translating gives CASSGGQGRAFF.

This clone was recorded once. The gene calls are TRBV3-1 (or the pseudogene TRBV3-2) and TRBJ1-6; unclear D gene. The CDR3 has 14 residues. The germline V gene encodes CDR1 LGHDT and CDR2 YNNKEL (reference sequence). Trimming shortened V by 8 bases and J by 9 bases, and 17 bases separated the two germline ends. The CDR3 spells CASSQDPGRSPLHF. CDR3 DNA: TGTGCCAGCTCACAAGACCCAGGTCGTTCACCCCTCCACTTT.